These T cell receptor beta chains were read from a single sample in a study of PD-1 blockade in classical Hodgkin lymphoma. Generated by immunoSEQ multiplex PCR, the TCRdb table keeps only in-frame clones and is missing some. Among roughly 900 clones, about 85% were seen once, and the ten largest hold about 6%. This specimen was CD4+ T cells from blood, taken at baseline. These receptors all come from a human donor with classical Hodgkin lymphoma. The CDR3 runs from the conserved cysteine through the conserved F or W. A D gene is named only where the DNA matches it firmly. Clone size is stated in some rows and not others, as once, few, many or a class when expanded.

v_gene	j_gene	len	d_gene	abundance	CDR3aa	CDR3nt
TRBV11-3	TRBJ2-1	14	-	-	CASSGLVGNNEQFF	TGTGCCAGCAGCGGGCTAGTAGGAAACAATGAGCAGTTCTTC
TRBV5-5	TRBJ2-4	16	TRBD2	-	CASSRGAGREPNIQYF	TGTGCCAGCAGTAGGGGCGCGGGGCGGGAGCCAAACATTCAGTACTTC
TRBV19	TRBJ2-6	14	-	once	CASSIGSGANVLTF	TGTGCCAGTAGTATCGGCTCTGGGGCCAACGTCCTGACTTTC
TRBV7-2	TRBJ2-7	14	-	-	CASSRDPSSYEQYF	TGTGCCAGCAGCCGGGACCCTAGCTCCTACGAGCAGTACTTC
TRBV5-1	TRBJ2-2	16	TRBD2	-	CASSAGLAGVAGELFF	TGCGCCAGCAGCGCGGGACTAGCGGGAGTTGCCGGGGAGCTGTTTTTT
TRBV5-4	TRBJ2-1	16	TRBD2	-	CASSKPLAGGTNEQFF	TGTGCCAGCAGCAAACCACTAGCGGGGGGAACCAATGAGCAGTTCTTC
TRBV30	TRBJ2-6	15	-	-	CAWSPKPAGANVLTF	TGTGCCTGGTCGCCTAAGCCAGCCGGGGCCAACGTCCTGACTTTC
TRBV7-2	TRBJ2-7	13	TRBD1	once	CASSLDRGYEQYF	TGTGCCAGCAGCTTAGACAGGGGTTACGAGCAGTACTTC
TRBV30	TRBJ1-1	12	TRBD1	-	CAWTRGFTEAFF	TGTGCCTGGACCAGGGGGTTCACTGAAGCTTTCTTT
TRBV2	TRBJ2-1	15	TRBD2	-	CASSIQITSGNEQFF	TGTGCCAGCAGTATACAAATCACTAGCGGCAATGAGCAGTTCTTC
TRBV11-3	TRBJ2-3	17	-	-	CASSLRGQGGGTDTQYF	TGTGCCAGCAGCCTCCGCGGTCAGGGTGGAGGCACAGATACGCAGTATTTT
TRBV25-1	TRBJ2-7	15	TRBD1	-	CASSSQGTGKNEQYF	TGTGCCAGCAGTTCACAAGGGACAGGTAAAAACGAGCAGTACTTC
TRBV30	TRBJ1-1	15	TRBD1	-	CARSPRGPLNTEAFF	TGTGCCCGTAGTCCCAGGGGGCCCTTGAACACTGAAGCTTTCTTT
TRBV5-1	TRBJ2-1	17	-	-	CASSFYRASFLDNEQFF	TGCGCCAGCAGCTTTTACAGGGCCTCCTTTCTTGACAATGAGCAGTTCTTC
TRBV30	TRBJ1-5	13	-	-	CAWSMGDDQPQHF	TGTGCCTGGAGTATGGGGGACGATCAGCCCCAGCATTTT
TRBV14	TRBJ2-7	15	-	-	CASSQDSVTYYEQYF	TGTGCCAGCAGCCAAGATTCTGTAACATACTACGAGCAGTACTTC
TRBV7-9	TRBJ2-7	14	TRBD2	-	CASSFSGRPYEQYF	TGTGCCAGCAGCTTTAGCGGGAGACCCTACGAGCAGTACTTC
TRBV7-3	TRBJ2-2	16	-	-	CASSPGGWWNTGELFF	TGTGCCAGCAGCCCCGGGGGATGGTGGAACACCGGGGAGCTGTTTTTT
TRBV11-1	TRBJ1-5	15	TRBD1	-	CASSPGTGRYQPQHF	TGTGCCAGCAGCCCCGGGACAGGCAGATATCAGCCCCAGCATTTT